The 24 T cell receptor beta chains presented below share a single source sample, sequenced in a study of T cells in Graves' hyperthyroidism and ophthalmopathy. Amplification targeted TCR beta CDR3 regions from RNA transcripts. First-round RT-PCR targeting the TCR CDR3 was performed with the HTBI primer set. A single record per CDR3 protein comes from TCRdb applying MiXCR to the multiplex PCR reads. The data contain about 610,000 distinct CDR3 sequences, roughly 14% of them seen just once; the ten biggest clones take up about 3.9%. The sample taken for sequencing was blood. Receptors originate from a woman in her forties with Graves' ophthalmopathy.

V gene TRBV6-2 or TRBV6-3 combines with J gene TRBJ2-5, with TRBD2 as a possible D gene (5 bases). Between the trimmed V and J ends, which lost 6 bases and 3 bases, there was a span of 8 bases. Germline CDR1 MNHEY, CDR2 SVGEGT. This CDR3 is built from 12 residues. CDR3 in DNA: TGTGCCAGCAGCGACTACGAAGAGACCCAGTACTTC. Encoded protein: CASSDYEETQYF.

In regard to this clonotype: A much larger clone differs by one base, so this may be a read error. V and J are TRBV7-8 and TRBJ2-7; TRBD2 is a possible D gene (5 bases). CDR1 SGHVS and CDR2 FQNEAQ come from the germline V gene. Trimming removed 5 bases at V and 3 bases at J, with 11 bases between. The CDR3 has 13 amino acids. The CDR3 DNA follows: TGTGCCAGCAGCCAACGGGGTAACTACGAGCAGTACTTC. Translating it yields CASSQRGNYEQYF.

This chain joins TRBV28 and TRBJ2-7, with 7 bases matching TRBD1. CDR1 is MDHEN, CDR2 SYDVKM, per germline. J was trimmed by 0 bases and V by 10 bases; bases with no gene match: 6. The CDR3 totals 13 residues. CDR3 amino acids: CATDNRGSYEQYF. Written as DNA, the CDR3 is TGTGCCACCGATAACAGGGGCTCCTACGAGCAGTACTTC.

This clonotype showed up many times. The chain uses TRBV2 and TRBJ2-7; 9 nucleotides agree with TRBD1. Germline V gene data show CDR1 as SNHLY and CDR2 as FYNNEI. This CDR3 has 18 amino acids. J gave up 3 bases and V 5 bases, and 17 bases lay outside the gene matches. As DNA, the CDR3 is TGTGCCAGCAGTCCCCGACCTTCGACAGGGGGATTCGTCTACGAGCAGTACTTC. Encoded protein: CASSPRPSTGGFVYEQYF.

The chain joins TRBV19 to TRBJ2-3, with D possibly TRBD2 on 6 matching bases. The CDR3 loop spans 15 amino acids. Per the germline V gene, CDR1 is LNHDA and CDR2 is SQIVND (reference sequence). V lost 2 bases and J lost 0, with 9 bases in between. CDR3: CASSISGPSTDTQYF. The CDR3 nucleotides are TGTGCCAGTAGTATAAGCGGGCCCAGCACAGATACGCAGTATTTT.

The rearrangement joins TRBV11-2 to TRBJ1-2; possible D gene TRBD1, 5 bases. The germline gives CDR1 SGHAT, CDR2 FQNNGV. V was cut by 2 bases and J by 0 bases, with 16 bases left in between. The CDR3 runs to 17 residues. The CDR3 loop reads CASSLPRGGRPNYGYTF. The CDR3 coding sequence is TGTGCCAGCAGCTTACCCCGGGGGGGAAGGCCTAACTATGGCTACACCTTC.

The J gene is TRBJ1-2, the V gene TRBV12-3 or TRBV12-4; D ambiguous. V was clipped by 8 bases and J by 6 bases, with 16 bases between them. The CDR3 contains 13 residues. The CDR3 bases are TGTGCCAGCGGTATTGGGCCCCAGGATGGCTACACCTTC. It codes for CASGIGPQDGYTF.

This clonotype was observed a few times. The rearrangement uses TRBV29-1 and TRBJ2-7, with D possibly being TRBD1 (6 bases). V was pared by 5 bases and J by 0 bases, with 14 bases between. Germline loops: CDR1 SQVTM, CDR2 ANQGSEA. This CDR3 has 14 residues. CDR3 residues: CSVTPDSSSYEQYF. The CDR3 DNA sequence: TGCAGCGTTACACCGGACAGTAGCTCCTACGAGCAGTACTTC.

This clonotype was observed many times. V is TRBV7-6 and J is TRBJ1-2; 7 nucleotides match TRBD1. CDR1 is SGHVS and CDR2 is FNYEAQ in the germline V gene. CDR3 length: 15 amino acids. After removal of 5 bases from V and 4 bases from J, the junction contained 10 bases not matched to a gene. The CDR3 sequence: CASSGRDSRGYGYTF. The DNA for the CDR3 is TGTGCCAGCAGCGGCCGGGACAGCCGGGGCTATGGCTACACCTTC.

A few counts support this clonotype. This chain links TRBV28 with TRBJ2-7, with D uncertain. Deletions cut 7 bases from V and 7 bases from J, with 11 bases between. This CDR3 is 11 amino acids long. Germline CDR1 MDHEN, CDR2 SYDVKM. The CDR3 loop reads CASNTLGEQYF. CDR3 coding DNA: TGTGCCAGCAACACTCTTGGGGAGCAGTACTTC.

This clonotype appeared many times. For the CDR3, the DNA is TGTGCCTGGAGGACCCGGGATAAAGGGAGGGAGACCCAGTACTTC. Translation gives CAWRTRDKGRETQYF. The rearrangement uses TRBV30 and TRBJ2-5, with D tentatively TRBD2 (6 bases). The germline V and J ends were trimmed by 3 bases and 5 bases, with 19 bases remaining between them. CDR1 is GTSNPN and CDR2 is SVGIG in the germline V gene (reference sequence). The CDR3 has 15 amino acids.

This clonotype was seen ten or more times. The V call is TRBV12-3 or TRBV12-4, the J call TRBJ2-7, with TRBD2 matching 9 bases. CDR3 size: 17 residues. Germline trimming cut 5 bases from V and 4 bases from J; bases unmatched to any gene: 15. The CDR3 region is CASSHSGRRGREYEQYF. DNA for the CDR3: TGTGCCAGCAGTCACTCGGGGAGGCGCGGGAGGGAATACGAGCAGTACTTC.

The rearrangement uses TRBV30 and TRBJ1-2; 8 bases line up with TRBD1. Germline loops: CDR1 GTSNPN, CDR2 SVGIG (reference sequence). The CDR3 consists of 15 residues. Trimming removed 0 bases from V and 6 bases from J; junction bases left unmatched: 9. The CDR3 sequence is CAWSVRSGQVNGYTF. As DNA, the CDR3 is TGTGCCTGGAGTGTCCGATCGGGACAGGTGAATGGCTACACCTTC.

This rearrangement joins TRBV13 to TRBJ2-7; TRBD2 is a possible D gene (7 bases). Deletions cut 7 bases from V and 3 bases from J, with 16 bases between. Per germline, CDR1 PRHDT and CDR2 FYEKMQ (reference sequence). The CDR3 is 14 amino acids. The CDR3 nucleotides read TGTGCCAGCAAGGGGGGGCTGGGAGGCTACGAGCAGTACTTC. It codes for CASKGGLGGYEQYF.

This clonotype was detected many times. The genes are TRBV6-1 and TRBJ1-6; D gene uncertain. Germline CDR1 and CDR2: MNHNS and SASEGT. This CDR3 comprises 15 residues. Between the trimmed V and J ends, which lost 8 bases and 7 bases, there was a span of 18 bases. CDR3 nucleotide sequence: TGTGCCAGCTTCTGGGAGCCCGAGGGAAATTCACCCCTCCACTTT. This translates into CASFWEPEGNSPLHF.

This clonotype was seen ten or more times. The gene calls are TRBV12-3 or TRBV12-4 and TRBJ2-7; D is possibly TRBD1 or TRBD2 (5 bases each). This CDR3 contains 13 residues. V lost 6 bases, J lost 3 bases, and 12 bases lay in between. The CDR3 nucleotides are TGTGCCAGCAGCCGAGGGACCTACTACGAGCAGTACTTC. This translates into CASSRGTYYEQYF.

This chain connects TRBV4-1 to TRBJ2-3; possible D gene TRBD2, 6 bases. The CDR3 runs to 18 residues. V was cut by 0 bases and J by 0 bases, with 16 bases left in between. CDR1 MGHRA and CDR2 YSYEKL come from the germline V gene. Here the CDR3 DNA reads TGCGCCAGCAGCCAAGACCCCACGGGGGTGGGTAGCACAGATACGCAGTATTTT. Translated, it gives CASSQDPTGVGSTDTQYF.

The J gene is TRBJ1-1, the V gene TRBV28; D ambiguous. With 5 bases removed from V and 4 bases from J, the gap between germline ends came to 8 bases. Germline V gene data show CDR1 as MDHEN and CDR2 as SYDVKM. This CDR3 is 12 amino acids long. CDR3 amino acids: CASSALITEAFF. The CDR3 DNA sequence: TGTGCCAGCAGTGCCCTAATCACTGAAGCTTTCTTT.

This clonotype was seen at least ten times. This chain joins TRBV28 and TRBJ2-7; D is ambiguous. Deletions cut 5 bases from V and 6 bases from J, with 14 bases between. Germline V gene data show CDR1 as MDHEN and CDR2 as SYDVKM. This CDR3 comprises 13 residues. The CDR3 spells CASSTQMGSEQYF. DNA of the CDR3: TGTGCCAGCAGTACTCAAATGGGGTCCGAGCAGTACTTC.

This clonotype was detected many times. This rearrangement joins TRBV6-2 or TRBV6-3 to TRBJ2-7; 9 positions agree with TRBD2. V dropped 5 bases and J dropped 2; count of bases not matched to a gene: 4. This CDR3 comprises 14 residues. Germline V gives CDR1 MNHEY, CDR2 SVGEGT. The chain's CDR3 is CASSPASGTYEQYF. Here the CDR3 DNA reads TGTGCCAGCAGTCCGGCTAGCGGGACCTACGAGCAGTACTTC.

The J gene is TRBJ1-2, the V gene TRBV3-1, with 8 bases lining up with TRBD1. V shed 0 bases and J 5 bases; nucleotides not matched to a gene: 5. This CDR3 is built from 15 residues. The germline V gene has CDR1 LGHDT and CDR2 YNNKEL (reference sequence). The CDR3 loop is CASSQDLGTGYGYTF. CDR3 sequence (DNA): TGTGCCAGCAGCCAAGATCTTGGGACAGGTTATGGCTACACCTTC.

Of note for this clonotype: This could be a read error, since a much larger clone is one nucleotide away. The CDR3 nucleotides read TGTGCCAGCAGTTTAAAAGGGGGCTACACCTTC. It specifies CASSLKGGYTF. The chain couples TRBV28 to TRBJ1-2; D is unclear. Germline V CDR1 and CDR2: MDHEN, SYDVKM. With 2 bases removed from V and 8 bases from J, the gap between germline ends came to 6 bases. This CDR3 is built from 11 residues.

This clonotype was recorded many times. The chain links TRBV6-2 or TRBV6-3 to TRBJ1-1; 8 bases are a match to TRBD1. Trimming took 2 bases from V and 0 from J; bases not matched to a gene: 11. Germline loops: CDR1 MNHEY, CDR2 SVGEGT. This CDR3 has 18 residues. CDR3 region: CASSYPIGTGDMNTEAFF. As DNA, the CDR3 is TGTGCCAGCAGTTACCCGATTGGGACAGGCGACATGAACACTGAAGCTTTCTTT.

The table lists this clonotype with a few counts. The J gene is TRBJ2-7, the V gene TRBV28, with 10 positions matching TRBD1. The germline V gene has CDR1 MDHEN and CDR2 SYDVKM. This CDR3 comprises 14 residues. V shed 7 bases and J 9 bases; nucleotides not matched to a gene: 12. The CDR3, as DNA: TGTGCCAGCACTACCGGGACAGGGGCTGGCTGGCAGTACTTC. Its protein is CASTTGTGAGWQYF. The full variable domain, rest sourced from reference TRBV28 and TRBJ2-7, is DVKVTQSSRYLVKRTGEKVFLECVQDMDHENMFWYRQDPGLGLRLIYFSYDVKMKEKGDIPEGYSVSREKKERFSLILESASTNQTSMYLCASTTGTGAGWQYFGPGTRLTVT.